Listed below are T cell receptor beta chains from one sample, sequenced in a study of shared clonotypes between healthy human individuals. Method: immunoSEQ multiplex PCR; TCRdb's copy keeps in-frame clones and lacks some. The sample includes around 700,000 clones, about 74% of them seen just once. Sample: memory CD4+ T cells sorted from blood. All receptors derive from a young woman in good health. Each CDR3 is given with its conserved first and last residue. A D gene is named only where the DNA matches it firmly. Size is stated for part of the rows, as once, few or many counts, or as a class when the clone is expanded.

J gene	V gene	D gene	clone size	CDR3 protein	CDR3 DNA
TRBJ1-1	TRBV29-1	TRBD1	NA	CSVGQGPENEAFF	TGCAGCGTTGGACAGGGACCGGAGAATGAAGCTTTCTTT
TRBJ2-7	TRBV6-6	NA	NA	CAESGDSKNNEQYF	TGTGCCGAGTCAGGGGATTCGAAGAATAACGAGCAGTACTTC
TRBJ2-5	TRBV6-1	TRBD1	NA	CASSERVGQGKETQYF	TGTGCCAGCAGTGAACGGGTGGGACAGGGAAAAGAGACCCAGTACTTC
TRBJ1-1	TRBV28	TRBD1	NA	CASRSGQLLENTEAFF	TGTGCCAGCCGTTCGGGACAGCTGCTAGAGAACACTGAAGCTTTCTTT
TRBJ1-2	TRBV7-2	NA	many	CASSSFLEQSIYGYTF	TGTGCCAGCAGCTCCTTCCTTGAACAGAGTATCTATGGCTACACCTTC
TRBJ2-1	TRBV6-1	NA	NA	CASPGLLNEQFF	TGTGCCAGCCCGGGATTATTGAATGAGCAGTTCTTC
TRBJ2-1	TRBV5-1	TRBD2	NA	CASSSSGRGDEQFF	TGCGCCAGCAGCTCTAGCGGGAGGGGGGATGAGCAGTTCTTC
TRBJ2-7	TRBV28	NA	NA	CASRSETGPWRVEQYF	TGTGCCAGCAGGTCAGAAACAGGCCCGTGGAGAGTCGAGCAGTACTTC
TRBJ1-5	TRBV30	NA	NA	CAAQGRNQPQHF	TGTGCCGCACAGGGCCGTAATCAGCCCCAGCATTTT
TRBJ2-1	TRBV7-2	NA	NA	CASSQDWGSYNEQFF	TGTGCCAGCAGCCAAGACTGGGGCTCCTACAATGAGCAGTTCTTC
TRBJ2-6	TRBV2	TRBD1	NA	CASGWTGGTNVLTF	TGTGCCAGCGGATGGACAGGTGGGACCAACGTCCTGACTTTC
TRBJ1-5	TRBV19	NA	NA	CASSDPSSNQPQHF	TGTGCCAGTAGTGATCCGTCTAGCAATCAGCCCCAGCATTTT
TRBJ1-5	TRBV7-2	TRBD1	NA	CASSPFTGGRNQPQHF	TGTGCCAGCAGCCCTTTTACAGGGGGCAGGAATCAGCCCCAGCATTTT
TRBJ2-1	TRBV25-1	NA	NA	CASRDYLRNEQFF	TGTGCCAGCAGGGACTACCTTCGCAATGAGCAGTTCTTC
TRBJ1-1	TRBV18	NA	NA	CASGGQKDTEAFF	TGTGCCAGCGGGGGACAAAAGGACACTGAAGCTTTCTTT
TRBJ2-7	TRBV27	NA	NA	CASSKSGPYEQYF	TGTGCCAGCAGTAAATCCGGACCCTACGAGCAGTACTTC
TRBJ2-7	TRBV27	TRBD1	few	CASSLGTGLTYEQYF	TGTGCCAGCAGTCTCGGGACAGGGCTGACCTACGAGCAGTACTTC
TRBJ2-3	TRBV27	NA	NA	CASSPGQGDPTHTQYF	TGTGCCAGCAGTCCTGGACAAGGGGACCCCACACATACGCAGTATTTT
TRBJ2-5	TRBV15	TRBD2	NA	CATSRAGLGRTPQETQYF	TGTGCCACCAGCAGAGCGGGACTAGGCAGGACCCCCCAAGAGACCCAGTACTTC
TRBJ2-5	TRBV7-6	NA	few	CASSFWLSETQYF	TGTGCCAGCAGCTTTTGGCTCTCAGAGACCCAGTACTTC
TRBJ1-4	TRBV2	NA	few	CASSGVAEKLFF	TGTGCCAGCAGTGGGGTTGCTGAAAAACTGTTTTTT
TRBJ2-7	TRBV5-1	TRBD2	NA	CASSLDRGGEEQYF	TGCGCCAGCAGCTTGGATAGGGGAGGGGAAGAGCAGTACTTC
TRBJ2-7	TRBV28	NA	once	CASNHGGGTSYEQYF	TGTGCCAGCAATCATGGCGGCGGGACCTCCTACGAGCAGTACTTC
TRBJ2-1	TRBV7-2	NA	NA	CASSLSTLNEQFF	TGTGCCAGCAGCTTGAGTACGCTCAATGAGCAGTTCTTC
TRBJ2-1	TRBV7-2	TRBD2	NA	CASSLGWLAGGNSDEQFF	TGTGCCAGCAGCTTAGGGTGGTTAGCGGGAGGAAATAGCGATGAGCAGTTCTTC
TRBJ2-2	TRBV28	TRBD2	NA	CASSSRTSYTGELFF	TGTGCCAGCAGTTCTAGGACTAGCTACACCGGGGAGCTGTTTTTT
TRBJ2-1	TRBV5-1	NA	NA	CASSLVRYNEQFF	TGCGCCAGCAGCTTGGTCAGATACAATGAGCAGTTCTTC
TRBJ1-2	TRBV5-6	NA	NA	CASLNLGGNVGYTF	TGTGCCAGCCTCAACCTAGGGGGAAACGTTGGCTACACCTTC
TRBJ2-2	TRBV19	NA	NA	CASSILLLGARELFF	TGTGCCAGTAGTATCCTCTTGTTGGGCGCGAGGGAGCTGTTTTTT
TRBJ2-7	TRBV28	TRBD2	NA	CASSFGTSGRYGEQYF	TGTGCCAGCAGTTTCGGGACTAGCGGGAGGTATGGGGAGCAGTACTTC
TRBJ2-3	TRBV5-1	NA	NA	CASRAGYGGADTQYF	TGCGCCAGCAGGGCGGGCTACGGTGGTGCAGATACGCAGTATTTT